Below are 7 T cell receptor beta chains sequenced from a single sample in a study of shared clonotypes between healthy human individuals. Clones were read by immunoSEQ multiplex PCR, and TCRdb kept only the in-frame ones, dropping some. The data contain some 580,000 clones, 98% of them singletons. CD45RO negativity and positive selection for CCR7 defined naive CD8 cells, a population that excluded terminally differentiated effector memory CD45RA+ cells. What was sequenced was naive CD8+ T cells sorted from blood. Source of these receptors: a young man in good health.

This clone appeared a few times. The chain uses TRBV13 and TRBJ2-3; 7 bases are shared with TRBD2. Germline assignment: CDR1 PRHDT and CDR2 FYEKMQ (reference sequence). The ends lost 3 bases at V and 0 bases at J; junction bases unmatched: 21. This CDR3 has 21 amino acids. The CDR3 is CASSFFVPNAASGYSTDTQYF. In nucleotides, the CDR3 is TGTGCCAGCAGCTTCTTCGTTCCTAACGCTGCTAGCGGATATAGCACAGATACGCAGTATTTT. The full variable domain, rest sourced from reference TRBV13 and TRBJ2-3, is AAGVIQSPRHLIKEKRETATLKCYPIPRHDTVYWYQQGPGQDPQFLISFYEKMQSDKGSIPDRFSAQQFSDYHSELNMSSLELGDSALYFCASSFFVPNAASGYSTDTQYFGPGTRLTVL.

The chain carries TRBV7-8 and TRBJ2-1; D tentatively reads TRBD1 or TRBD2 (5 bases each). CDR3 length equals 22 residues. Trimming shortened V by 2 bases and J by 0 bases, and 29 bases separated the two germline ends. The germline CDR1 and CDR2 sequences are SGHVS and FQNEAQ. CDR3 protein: CASSLPMGYSGRGPSSYNEQFF. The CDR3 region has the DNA TGTGCCAGCAGCTTACCTATGGGTTACAGCGGAAGGGGACCCAGCTCCTACAATGAGCAGTTCTTC. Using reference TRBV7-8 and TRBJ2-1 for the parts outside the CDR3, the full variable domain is GAGVSQSPRYKVAKRGQDVALRCDPISGHVSLFWYQQALGQGPEFLTYFQNEAQLDKSGLPSDRFFAERPEGSVSTLKIQRTQQEDSAVYLCASSLPMGYSGRGPSSYNEQFFGPGTRLTVL.

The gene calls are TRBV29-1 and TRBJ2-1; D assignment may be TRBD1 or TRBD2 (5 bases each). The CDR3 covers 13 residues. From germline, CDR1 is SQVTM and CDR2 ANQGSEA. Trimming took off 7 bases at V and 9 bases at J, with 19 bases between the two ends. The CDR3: CSAGAMGDIEQFF. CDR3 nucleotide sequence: TGCAGCGCTGGGGCGATGGGGGATATTGAGCAGTTCTTC.

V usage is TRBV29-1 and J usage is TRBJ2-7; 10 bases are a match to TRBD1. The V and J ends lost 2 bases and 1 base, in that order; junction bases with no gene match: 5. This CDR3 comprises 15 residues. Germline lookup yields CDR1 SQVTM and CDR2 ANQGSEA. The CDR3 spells CSVETRQGASYEQYF. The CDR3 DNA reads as TGCAGCGTTGAAACCAGACAGGGGGCGTCCTACGAGCAGTACTTC.

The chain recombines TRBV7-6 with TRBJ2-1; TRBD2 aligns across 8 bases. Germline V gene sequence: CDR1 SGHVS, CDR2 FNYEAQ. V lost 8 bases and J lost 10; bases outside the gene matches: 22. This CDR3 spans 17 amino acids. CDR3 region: CASSTTRAGAMRAEQFF. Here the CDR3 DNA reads TGTGCCAGCTCCACAACCCGAGCGGGAGCCATGAGAGCAGAGCAGTTCTTC. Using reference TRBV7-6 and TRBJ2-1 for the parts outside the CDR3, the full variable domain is GAGVSQSPRYKVTKRGQDVALRCDPISGHVSLYWYRQALGQGPEFLTYFNYEAQQDKSGLPNDRFSAERPEGSISTLTIQRTEQRDSAMYRCASSTTRAGAMRAEQFFGPGTRLTVL.

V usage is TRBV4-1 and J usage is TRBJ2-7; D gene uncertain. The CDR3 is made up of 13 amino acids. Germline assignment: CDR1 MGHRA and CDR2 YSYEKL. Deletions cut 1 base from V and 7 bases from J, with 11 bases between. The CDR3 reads CASSQGPLGEQYF. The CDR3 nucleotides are TGCGCCAGCAGCCAAGGTCCTCTCGGGGAGCAGTACTTC.

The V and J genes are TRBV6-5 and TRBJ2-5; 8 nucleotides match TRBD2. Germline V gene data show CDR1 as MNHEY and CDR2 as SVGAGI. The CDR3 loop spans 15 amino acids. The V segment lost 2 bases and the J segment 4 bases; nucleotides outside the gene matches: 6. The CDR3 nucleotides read TGTGCCAGCAGTTACGGGCTAGCGGGTTCAGAGACCCAGTACTTC. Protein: CASSYGLAGSETQYF.